This T cell receptor beta chain was retrieved from a study of shared clonotypes between healthy human individuals (dated by TCRdb to 2019 to 2021). Concerning the study at large: The cohort comprised a couple of women and a few men aged 18 to 49 years. For each donor, three plates each were used for CD4 naive and CD4 memory, two plates were used for CD8 naive, and one plate was used for CD8 memory. Blood TCR repertoires of four to six healthy adults were deeply sequenced to estimate repertoire size and the extent of clonotype sharing between individuals. To increase sequencing depth and limit assay-specific biases, TCR repertoire library preparation and sequencing were carried out by different laboratories using diverse techniques. Per donor, leukapheresis produced somewhere between about 0.94 and 8.9 billion PBMCs. Here is what the overall study found, with its caveats: Pairwise subsampling indicated that sequencing depth was expected to affect the degree of clonotype sharing among donors. Because the study included a small number of donors, the genetic and exposure-history diversity represented was limited. Roughly 5% of naive CD4, roughly 3.5% of naive CD8, approximately 2.2% of memory CD4, and 0.4% of memory CD8 clonotypes were shared across four donors. Even with the large sequencing depth, rarefaction of the sorted-subset datasets indicated that sequencing was incomplete. Compared with non-shared clonotypes, the clonotypes found in all four sorted-subset donors had higher generation probabilities. Estimated clonotype richness was generally larger for naive than for memory subsets. Only blood was sampled, and tissue TCR repertoires likely differ from those in blood.

Healthy HIV-negative adults with no recently reported acute infections or vaccinations were included as donors. Every donor was a Caucasian adult residing in Nashville, Tennessee, USA. CD4+ T cells were enriched by magnetic negative selection; naive cells were then positively selected on CD45RA, and the negative fraction formed the memory subset. Blood was collected by leukapheresis, and PBMCs were isolated by Ficoll-Histopaque density gradient centrifugation and then cryopreserved in liquid nitrogen vapor phase. Analytical flow cytometry was used to check the purity and quantity of each magnetically sorted T cell population. From each sorted fraction, genomic DNA was isolated and quantified by UV absorbance on a Nanodrop 2000c. To note about this clone: What this receptor recognizes is not known. Qualities for individual bases were not recorded, and no much larger clone is one base off.

Using the deep immunoSEQ assay, multiplex PCR amplified TCR CDR3 regions from genomic DNA. Extracted genomic DNA from each cell subset was distributed evenly across all wells of several immunoSEQ 96-well plates, and each plate was treated as a replicate. Each replicate PCR for sorted subsets received approximately 220 ng genomic DNA, equal to 28,000 or so T cell genomes. Purified libraries were quantified with a Qubit 3.0 fluorometer, sized on a Bioanalyzer 2100, and re-quantified with the KAPA Library Quantification kit. Every immunoSEQ 96-well plate was sequenced on a separate single-read 150-cycle Illumina NextSeq 550 flow cell. On the study's bioinformatics: Because only junctional sequences without quality scores were contained in the immunoSEQ output, filtering matching that applied to full-length reads could not be performed. To assign V/J genes and CDR3, sequences were annotated against IMGT germline references using PyIR, a Python wrapper for IgBLAST v1.9. Reads with weak V/J assignments (E-value above 1e-6), missing CDR3, stop codons, out-of-frame junctions, or ambiguous translated residues were removed. V3J clonotypes were defined by identical inferred V gene, J gene, and CDR3 amino acid sequence. Percentage overlap between repertoires was calculated by dividing the number of shared unique clonotypes by the size of the smaller repertoire. Three approaches were used to assess repertoire richness: RTK rarefaction, the Chao1 estimator, and Recon v2.1 estimates of unobserved clonotypes. Generation probabilities for all TCRbeta clonotypes obtained by the gDNA method from a handful of donors were computed using OLGA. This immuneACCESS table, as held by TCRdb, lists in-frame sequences with V and J called but not all clones. Of the missing ones, under half trace to an unresolved V gene in checked studies; the others have no known cause. V and J calls and clone size come straight from that table; D and trimming were deduced from the DNA. A total of 2 million to 2.5 million clones appear in this sample, approximately 95% of them only once. Under 0.45% of the sample lies in the top ten.

Trimming removed 5 bases from V and 7 bases from J; the gene matches leave 9 bases unexplained. The CDR3 starts with the cysteine, ends with the phenylalanine, and has 14 residues. Only the CDR3 DNA is retained, 42 bases long and in frame from the first base. Taken from the germline V gene, the CDR1 and CDR2 loops are SNHLY and FYNNEI. This chain is built from TRBV2 and TRBJ1-1; 8 of the junction bases match TRBD1. Sequenced sample: naive CD4+ T cells from PBMCs. This sample's cell subset or site label indicates: CD45RA+ positively selected. The sequence was obtained from a man aged 18 to 30 in good health. Some clones in this sample may be carry-over from other donors' samples. This receptor has the CDR3 CASSPRTGFHEAFF. The sequence in DNA is TGTGCCAGCAGTCCCCGGACAGGGTTTCATGAAGCTTTCTTT.